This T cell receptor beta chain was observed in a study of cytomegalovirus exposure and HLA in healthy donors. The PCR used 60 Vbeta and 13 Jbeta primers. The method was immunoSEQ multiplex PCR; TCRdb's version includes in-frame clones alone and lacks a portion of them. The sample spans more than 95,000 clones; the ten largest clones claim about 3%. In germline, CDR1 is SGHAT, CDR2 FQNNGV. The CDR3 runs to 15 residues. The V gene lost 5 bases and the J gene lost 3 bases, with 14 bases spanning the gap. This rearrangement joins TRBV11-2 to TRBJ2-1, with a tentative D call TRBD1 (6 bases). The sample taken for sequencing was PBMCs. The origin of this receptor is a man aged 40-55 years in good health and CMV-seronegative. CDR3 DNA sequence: TGTGCCAGCAGCCGATCTGCAGGGGTCTACAATGAGCAGTTCTTC. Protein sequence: CASSRSAGVYNEQFF. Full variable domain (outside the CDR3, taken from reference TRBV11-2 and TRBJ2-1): EAGVAQSPRYKIIEKRQSVAFWCNPISGHATLYWYQQILGQGPKLLIQFQNNGVVDDSQLPKDRFSAERLKGVDSTLKIQPAKLEDSAVYLCASSRSAGVYNEQFFGPGTRLTVL.